The following is a T cell receptor beta chain sequence with its context. The record originates from a study of blood T cell repertoires in COVID-19. Across the whole study: From the United States, Italy and Spain came samples of acute and convalescent COVID-19. From T cells, B-cell-depleted T cells, or PBMCs came the material, which was cDNA or gDNA.

In the source study's methods: It was from reference gene primer amplification that nucleated cell counts were estimated. Some clones are missing from TCRdb's copy, which holds only in-frame ones; the method was immunoSEQ multiplex PCR. The V and J calls and clone size were taken over from that table, and D and trimming were inferred from the DNA. Here the sample spans fewer than 250,000 clones, around 86% being singletons. The receptor comes from a man in his 60s who had recovered from COVID-19. The sample taken for sequencing was peripheral blood.

The CDR3 coding sequence is TGTGCCAGCAGCCCCGGGACAGTCTCCTACGAGCAGTACTTC. This gives the protein CASSPGTVSYEQYF. The genes are TRBV9 and TRBJ2-7; the match to TRBD1 covers 7 bases. The CDR3 has 14 residues. The germline CDR1 and CDR2 sequences are SGDLS and YYNGEE. V lost 4 bases and J lost 0; bases outside the gene matches: 4.